Below, one T cell receptor beta chain is given with its context. Looked up from germline, CDR1 is SNHLY and CDR2 is FYNNEI. The length of the CDR3 is 15 residues. Trimming removed 1 base at V and 6 bases at J, with 10 bases between. This entry comes from a study of blood T cell repertoires in COVID-19. On the study more broadly: Sites across the United States, Italy and Spain contributed samples from acute and convalescent COVID-19.

The table came from immunoSEQ multiplex PCR; TCRdb's copy has only in-frame clones and leaves some out. The profile shows hundreds of thousands of clones, roughly nine tenths of them singletons. The sequence derives from a woman in her fifties or sixties in a cohort exposed to, infected with or recovered from COVID-19 (not recorded which). This rearrangement joins TRBV2 to TRBJ1-6; possibly TRBD1 for D (5 bases). Sequencing was carried out using PBMCs or T cells enriched from blood (not recorded which). The CDR3 region is CASSEEQAVNSPLHF. The CDR3 DNA follows: TGTGCCAGCAGTGAAGAACAGGCGGTTAATTCACCCCTCCACTTT.